These T cell receptor beta chains were read from a single sample in a study of blood T cell repertoires in COVID-19. Profiled with immunoSEQ multiplex PCR; TCRdb holds only in-frame clones, not every one. The sample records 250,000 to 300,000 clones, roughly nine tenths being singletons. The sequenced sample was peripheral blood. These receptors came from a man younger than 30 with active or convalescent COVID-19. The CDR3 runs from the conserved cysteine through the conserved F or W. A D gene is named only where the DNA matches it firmly. Clone size is shown for a subset of rows, as once, few, many or a class of expanded clone.

TGTGCCAGCAGCCACGGACAGGGCTTAGATACGCAGTATTTT,CASSHGQGLDTQYF,14,TRBJ2-3,TRBV6-5,NA,TRBD1
TGCGCCAGCAGCTTAGCGGGGGCTCTCCACGAGCAGTACTTC,CASSLAGALHEQYF,14,TRBJ2-7,TRBV5-1,NA,TRBD2
TGTGCCAGCAGTGAAGCGCTTCAGGCAGGGAACTATGGCTACACCTTC,CASSEALQAGNYGYTF,16,TRBJ1-2,TRBV6-1,few,NA
TGTGCCAGCAGCTTGGCCTGGGGCAGAGCCATGAACACTGAAGCTTTCTTT,CASSLAWGRAMNTEAFF,17,TRBJ1-1,TRBV5-4,once,NA
TGCGCCAGCAGCCAAGACCGGAGGGCTCTCTCCTACGAGCAGTACTTC,CASSQDRRALSYEQYF,16,TRBJ2-7,TRBV4-3,once,NA
TGTGCCAGCAGCTTAGGACAGGGAAGCAATCAGCCCCAGCATTTT,CASSLGQGSNQPQHF,15,TRBJ1-5,TRBV7-9,NA,TRBD1
TGTGCCAGCAGCCACGCCTATAGGGGGCGGATCTATGGCTACACCTTC,CASSHAYRGRIYGYTF,16,TRBJ1-2,TRBV14,NA,TRBD1
TGTGCCAGCAGCCGGTTAGCGGGGGGGGCAGATACGCAGTATTTT,CASSRLAGGADTQYF,15,TRBJ2-3,TRBV6-5,once,TRBD2
TGTGCCACTAGATCCAGCGGAGGGGTCGTCACCGGGGAGCTGTTTTTT,CATRSSGGVVTGELFF,16,TRBJ2-2,TRBV11-2,NA,NA
TGTGCCAGTAGCGACGAGGGGGCGCCGGGTCAGCCCCAGCATTTT,CASSDEGAPGQPQHF,15,TRBJ1-5,TRBV19,NA,TRBD1
TGTGCCAGCAGCTACGGGACTGGGAGTCCTGAGCAGTTCTTC,CASSYGTGSPEQFF,14,TRBJ2-1,TRBV4-2,NA,NA
TGCGCCAGCAGCTTCGACAGGGGGATCTACAATGAGCAGTTCTTC,CASSFDRGIYNEQFF,15,TRBJ2-1,TRBV5-1,NA,TRBD1
TGTGCCTGGAGTAGAGGATTGGGTACGCAGTATTTT,CAWSRGLGTQYF,12,TRBJ2-3,TRBV30,NA,NA
TGCACCAGCAGCCAAGATCGAGGGCCAAGGGGAAACACCATATATTTT,CTSSQDRGPRGNTIYF,16,TRBJ1-3,TRBV1,NA,NA
TGCGCCAGCAGCTCAGGGCAAACTAGCGACTACACAGATACGCAGTATTTT,CASSSGQTSDYTDTQYF,17,TRBJ2-3,TRBV4-1,once,TRBD2
TGCGCCAGCAGCCTCCGACTAGCGGGGCACAATGAGCAGTTCTTC,CASSLRLAGHNEQFF,15,TRBJ2-1,TRBV5-1,NA,TRBD2
TGTGCCAGCAGCACGGGACAGGGAATGGTCTATGGCTACACCTTC,CASSTGQGMVYGYTF,15,TRBJ1-2,TRBV7-9,few,TRBD1
TGTGCCAGTAGTATGGGTCCACAGAACTCCTACGAGCAGTACTTC,CASSMGPQNSYEQYF,15,TRBJ2-7,TRBV19,NA,NA
TGTGCCTGGAGTGGCGGGAGACACTCCAATCAGCCCCAGCATTTT,CAWSGGRHSNQPQHF,15,TRBJ1-5,TRBV30,NA,NA
TGCGCCAGCAGCCAAGCGGGTAGGCTGGCTGGAAACACCATATATTTT,CASSQAGRLAGNTIYF,16,TRBJ1-3,TRBV4-1,few,NA
TGTGCCACCAGTGAGTTGAGGACAGGGTCCGGGGAGCTGTTTTTT,CATSELRTGSGELFF,15,TRBJ2-2,TRBV24-1,few,TRBD1
TGTGCCAGCAGTTACTCCCTCGACAGTCGTTCGGATGGCTACACCTTC,CASSYSLDSRSDGYTF,16,TRBJ1-2,TRBV6-2/TRBV6-3,NA,NA
TGTGCCAGCAGTGTATCTCACGAGCAGTACTTC,CASSVSHEQYF,11,TRBJ2-7,TRBV2,NA,NA